The entry below gives a single T cell receptor beta chain sequence along with its context. Since a much larger clone is just one base distant, this may be a read error. RNA transcripts yielded amplified TCR beta CDR3 regions. A first-round RT-PCR of the TCR CDR3 used the HTBI primer set. TCRdb reprocessed the multiplex PCR reads via MiXCR and lists one record per CDR3 protein. This sample yields some 560,000 distinct CDR3 sequences, of which 15% to 19% are seen a single time; under 8% belongs to the top ten. The record originates from a study of T cells in Graves' hyperthyroidism and ophthalmopathy. Sequenced input: blood. The sequence derives from a woman in her twenties or thirties with Graves' hyperthyroidism.

The CDR3 DNA follows: TGTGCCGGCAGCCTAAGGGGAGCCCCAGTCGAGCAGTACTTC. Protein product: CAGSLRGAPVEQYF. The chain joins TRBV27 to TRBJ2-7; D may match TRBD1 or TRBD2 (5 bases each). The V gene's germline CDR1 is MNHEY and CDR2 SMNVEV (reference sequence). The CDR3 runs 14 residues.